Shown below are 21 T cell receptor beta chains from a single sample sequenced in a study of T cell responses to AZD1222 COVID-19 vaccine. Profiled with immunoSEQ multiplex PCR; TCRdb holds only in-frame clones, not every one. The table has some 200,000 clones, roughly 94% seen once; the top ten hold around 1.7%. The sample here was peripheral blood, taken 28 days after the second dose of the MenACWY control vaccine. These receptors originate from an adult who received the MenACWY meningococcal vaccine as a control.

The rearrangement uses TRBV7-9 and TRBJ2-3; no reliable D call. The length of the CDR3 is 15 residues. The V end was cut by 1 base, the J end by 4 bases, with 12 bases between. CDR1 SEHNR and CDR2 FQNEAQ come from the germline V gene (reference sequence). The CDR3 here is CASSLDLGPADTQYF. DNA of the CDR3: TGTGCCAGCAGCTTAGATCTTGGGCCCGCAGATACGCAGTATTTT.

The V call is TRBV18, the J call TRBJ2-1, with D perhaps matching TRBD2 (6 bases). Germline V lookup: CDR1 KGHSH, CDR2 LQKENI. V lost 3 bases and J lost 8, with 20 bases in between. This CDR3 is 16 amino acids long. CDR3 in amino acids: CASSPAGGEAMYEQFF. The CDR3 coding sequence is TGTGCCAGCTCACCGGCCGGGGGAGAAGCAATGTATGAGCAGTTCTTC.

Written as DNA, the CDR3 is TGTGCCAGCGGATCTGGGGCCTTTCGTTACGAGCAGTACTTC. Translation gives CASGSGAFRYEQYF. J is TRBJ2-7 and V is TRBV2; D is possibly TRBD1 (5 bases). The CDR3 contains 14 residues. V shed 8 bases and J shed 4 bases, with 18 bases lying between them. Germline lookup yields CDR1 SNHLY and CDR2 FYNNEI.

The chain recombines TRBV2 with TRBJ1-6; D remains ambiguous. This CDR3 spans 13 amino acids. Germline values: CDR1 SNHLY, CDR2 FYNNEI. V shed 4 bases and J shed 9 bases, with 10 bases lying between them. CDR3 amino acids: CASSGGEGSPLHF. The CDR3 nucleotides read TGTGCCAGCAGTGGGGGAGAAGGTTCACCCCTCCACTTT.

This chain joins TRBV7-8 and TRBJ2-3; the D is unclear. The CDR3 totals 14 residues. In germline, CDR1 is SGHVS, CDR2 FQNEAQ. Between the trimmed V and J ends, which lost 1 base and 5 bases, there was a span of 10 bases. The CDR3 region is CASSLVLTGDTQYF. The CDR3 DNA follows: TGTGCCAGCAGCTTAGTACTTACGGGAGATACGCAGTATTTT.

This chain uses TRBV12-3 or TRBV12-4 with TRBJ2-7; no firm D call. V was pared by 1 base and J by 1 base, with 5 bases between. The CDR3 sequence is 13 residues long. This chain's CDR3 is CASSLGRSYEQYF. Written as DNA, the CDR3 is TGTGCCAGCAGTTTAGGCAGATCCTACGAGCAGTACTTC.

The genes are TRBV7-8 and TRBJ1-1; D is perhaps TRBD1 (6 bases). The CDR3 sequence is 14 residues long. CDR1 is SGHVS, CDR2 FQNEAQ, per germline. Trimming cost V 5 bases and J 1 base, with 11 bases left between them. The CDR3 nucleotides are TGTGCCAGCAGCCGAGGACAGAGGAACACTGAAGCTTTCTTT. Protein sequence: CASSRGQRNTEAFF.

The rearrangement links TRBV28 to TRBJ2-7, with 8 bases lining up with TRBD1. Per germline, CDR1 MDHEN and CDR2 SYDVKM. The V gene end was trimmed by 5 bases and the J gene end by 5 bases; junction bases not matched to a gene: 20. This CDR3 is 18 amino acids long. The CDR3 nucleotides are TGTGCCAGCAGTCCCTTTGGGTGGACGACAGGGGCCCCCCACGAGCAGTACTTC. Amino acids: CASSPFGWTTGAPHEQYF.

The chain has TRBV5-1 and TRBJ1-5, with D possibly matching TRBD1 (5 bases). This CDR3 region has 15 residues. Germline CDR1 reads SGHRS; CDR2 reads YFSETQ. V shed 2 bases and J shed 5 bases, with 14 bases lying between them. The CDR3 nucleotides are TGCGCCAGCAGCTTAGACCCAGGGAGGGATCAGCCCCAGCATTTT. As protein: CASSLDPGRDQPQHF. The full variable domain, its missing parts supplied by reference TRBV5-1 and TRBJ1-5, is KAGVTQTPRYLIKTRGQQVTLSCSPISGHRSVSWYQQTPGQGLQFLFEYFSETQRNKGNFPGRFSGRQFSNSRSEMNVSTLELGDSALYLCASSLDPGRDQPQHFGDGTRLSIL.

The chain combines TRBV4-1 with TRBJ2-7; D is tentatively TRBD1 or TRBD2 (6 bases each). V gave up 1 base and J gave up 5 bases, with 12 bases separating them. The germline CDR1 and CDR2 sequences are MGHRA and YSYEKL. The CDR3 has 14 amino acids. The CDR3 coding sequence is TGCGCCAGCAGCCAAGTTCAGGGGAGGAACGAGCAGTACTTC. It yields the protein CASSQVQGRNEQYF.

The rearrangement uses TRBV5-1 and TRBJ2-2; D unclear. V was clipped by 0 bases and J by 4 bases, with 10 bases between them. Germline V CDR1 and CDR2: SGHRS, YFSETQ. The CDR3 has 15 amino acids. The CDR3 DNA sequence: TGCGCCAGCAGCTTGGTGCAGGACCGCACCGGGGAGCTGTTTTTT. Its protein product is CASSLVQDRTGELFF.

This clone has a single count. The chain employs TRBV11-2 and TRBJ2-7, with a possible D match to TRBD2 (5 bases). Trimming removed 4 bases from V and 0 bases from J, with 16 bases in between. The length of the CDR3 is 16 residues. CDR1 and CDR2 (germline): SGHAT, FQNNGV. The CDR3 is CASSSIMLGVSYEQYF. For the CDR3, the DNA is TGTGCCAGCAGCTCTATTATGCTCGGGGTCTCCTACGAGCAGTACTTC.

The chain joins TRBV15 to TRBJ1-4, with 8 bases that match TRBD1. Per germline, CDR1 LNHNV and CDR2 YYDKDF (reference sequence). Trimming removed 4 bases from V and 4 bases from J; junction bases left unmatched: 8. The CDR3 totals 16 residues. The CDR3 sequence: CATSTKTGAGNEKLFF. The CDR3 DNA follows: TGTGCCACCAGCACAAAGACAGGGGCCGGTAATGAAAAACTGTTTTTT.

J is TRBJ2-1 and V is TRBV3-1 (or the pseudogene TRBV3-2); D not certain. This CDR3 has 13 residues. The V gene's germline CDR1 is LGHDT and CDR2 YNNKEL (reference sequence). Trimming took off 4 bases at V and 4 bases at J, with 8 bases between the two ends. This chain's CDR3 is CASSRPPYNEQFF. The CDR3 region has the DNA TGTGCCAGCAGCCGCCCACCGTACAATGAGCAGTTCTTC.

The chain has TRBV7-2 and TRBJ1-6; possibly TRBD1 for D (6 bases). CDR1 SGHTA and CDR2 FQGNSA come from the germline V gene. V was shortened by 1 base and J by 7 bases, with 11 bases between the two germline ends. The CDR3 is 15 residues long. The CDR3 is CASSLGGGTNSPLHF. The CDR3 bases are TGTGCCAGCAGCTTAGGTGGGGGGACAAATTCACCCCTCCACTTT.

The chain recombines TRBV6-5 with TRBJ1-4; D uncertain. Germline CDR1 MNHEY, CDR2 SVGAGI. The CDR3 is 14 amino acids. Trimming took 6 bases from V and 6 from J, leaving 14 bases between them. CDR3 in amino acids: CASSLSRDHEKLFF. The CDR3 DNA follows: TGTGCCAGCAGCCTCAGTCGGGATCATGAAAAACTGTTTTTT.

The genes are TRBV7-9 and TRBJ2-1; 8 bases match TRBD2. Germline trimming cut 5 bases from V and 2 bases from J; bases unmatched to any gene: 5. The CDR3 consists of 15 residues. Germline lookup yields CDR1 SEHNR and CDR2 FQNEAQ (reference sequence). The CDR3 protein is CASSPPGGTYNEQFF. CDR3 bases: TGTGCCAGCAGCCCGCCGGGAGGGACCTACAATGAGCAGTTCTTC.

The chain has TRBV5-4 and TRBJ1-2; tentatively, D is TRBD1 (6 bases). V was trimmed by 4 bases and J by 4 bases, leaving 11 bases between them. CDR3 length: 13 amino acids. Germline lookup yields CDR1 SGHNT and CDR2 YYREEE (reference sequence). This CDR3 is CASSGAGAYGYTF. The CDR3 bases are TGTGCCAGCAGCGGGGCGGGGGCCTATGGCTACACCTTC.

The V call is TRBV11-2, the J call TRBJ2-7; D ambiguous. The CDR3 contains 14 residues. V lost 1 base to trimming and J lost 2 bases, with 9 bases between them. From germline, CDR1 is SGHAT and CDR2 FQNNGV. CDR3 nucleotide sequence: TGTGCCAGCAGCTTAGTTGGGTCGACCTACGAGCAGTACTTC. Translated, it gives CASSLVGSTYEQYF.

The chain couples TRBV7-3 to TRBJ2-3; TRBD2 agrees at 11 bases. V shed 4 bases, J shed 6 bases, and the junction held 3 bases outside the gene matches. The CDR3 runs 14 residues. CDR1 SGHTA and CDR2 FQGTGA come from the germline V gene. The CDR3 sequence is CASSSASGRDTQYF. The CDR3 bases are TGTGCCAGCAGCTCCGCTAGCGGGAGGGATACGCAGTATTTT.

Here the CDR3 DNA reads TGCAGCGTTGGATGGGGAGTAGGCACTGAAGCTTTCTTT. This encodes CSVGWGVGTEAFF. The chain has TRBV29-1 and TRBJ1-1; unclear D gene. Germline assignment: CDR1 SQVTM and CDR2 ANQGSEA. Trimming stripped 4 bases from V and 4 bases from J, with 13 bases between. The CDR3 is made up of 13 amino acids.